The 14 T cell receptor beta chains reported below all come from one sample, sequenced in a study of blood T cells in healthy people across ages. A second PCR, run for roughly 7 to 12 cycles, used a sample-barcoded 5' primer plus a J-beta primer mix. TCRdb re-called the 5' RACE reads through MiXCR, storing one row per CDR3 protein. The repertoire holds about 1.8 million distinct CDR3 sequences, with about 50% as singletons. The specimen sequenced was blood. These receptors came from a woman in her forties in good health.

The chain uses TRBV20-1 and TRBJ2-7, with D tentatively TRBD1 (6 bases). Per germline, CDR1 DFQATT and CDR2 SNEGSKA (reference sequence). The CDR3 is 15 residues long. Trimming took off 3 bases at V and 3 bases at J, with 18 bases between the two ends. Here the CDR3 DNA reads TGCAGTGCTAGCGTCCAGGGACATCAGAACTACGAGCAGTACTTC. It encodes CSASVQGHQNYEQYF.

The rearrangement joins TRBV7-6 to TRBJ2-5; 7 nucleotides align to TRBD2. CDR1 and CDR2 from the germline V gene are SGHVS and FNYEAQ. The CDR3 is 13 amino acids. V lost 0 bases, J lost 5 bases, and 0 bases stayed unmatched. In DNA form, the CDR3 reads TGTGCCAGCAGCTTAGCACTAGCGGAGACCCAGTACTTC. Its translation: CASSLALAETQYF.

This clonotype has only one observation. The chain combines TRBV12-3 or TRBV12-4 with TRBJ2-3; D gene uncertain. V was shortened by 6 bases and J by 7 bases, with 11 bases between the two germline ends. This CDR3 comprises 12 residues. The CDR3 DNA is TGTGCCAGCAGCCCACCAGAGAATACGCAGTATTTT. Translating it yields CASSPPENTQYF.

This clonotype was counted only a few times. This chain connects TRBV5-1 to TRBJ2-5; a possible D gene is TRBD2 (5 bases). There are 17 residues in the CDR3. Deletions cut 0 bases from V and 2 bases from J, with 17 bases between. The germline V gene encodes CDR1 SGHRS and CDR2 YFSETQ. CDR3 sequence: CASSLAGGSREQETQYF. The DNA of the CDR3 is TGCGCCAGCAGCTTGGCCGGCGGGTCAAGGGAACAAGAGACCCAGTACTTC.

Written as DNA, the CDR3 is TGTGCCAGCTCACAAAACACAGGGTCGGCAGATACGCAGTATTTT. It translates to CASSQNTGSADTQYF. The gene calls are TRBV18 and TRBJ2-3; maybe TRBD1 (6 bases). The CDR3 extends over 15 amino acids. In germline, CDR1 is KGHSH, CDR2 LQKENI. V gave up 4 bases and J gave up 4 bases, with 15 bases separating them.

This sequence joins TRBV27 and TRBJ2-7, with unresolved D. Germline assignment: CDR1 MNHEY and CDR2 SMNVEV (reference sequence). V lost 3 bases, J lost 0 bases, and 9 bases lay in between. The CDR3 loop spans 14 amino acids. CDR3 bases: TGTGCCAGCAGTTTCGGAGACACCTCCTACGAGCAGTACTTC. Protein product: CASSFGDTSYEQYF.

In this sample, this clonotype turned up a few times. The J gene is TRBJ2-3, the V gene TRBV28; 8 positions agree with TRBD1. This CDR3 has 16 residues. Germline V lookup: CDR1 MDHEN, CDR2 SYDVKM. Unmatched junction bases numbered 8, after V lost 2 bases and J lost 4 bases. This CDR3 reads CASSLNDRGRPDTQYF. The CDR3 DNA is TGTGCCAGCAGTTTAAACGACAGGGGCAGGCCAGATACGCAGTATTTT.

This chain uses TRBV6-5 with TRBJ2-5; 9 bases fit TRBD2. V lost 5 bases to trimming and J lost 4 bases; unmatched junction nucleotides: 14. The CDR3 has 17 residues. Germline-derived CDR1 and CDR2 are MNHEY and SVGAGI. The CDR3: CASSPRVAGASGETQYF. CDR3 sequence (DNA): TGTGCCAGCAGTCCTAGAGTAGCGGGGGCTTCGGGAGAGACCCAGTACTTC.

This clonotype has more than one count but fewer than ten. The chain uses TRBV20-1 and TRBJ2-1; either TRBD1 or TRBD2 may supply D (6 bases each). Trimming took 6 bases from V and 5 from J, leaving 20 bases between them. This CDR3 contains 15 residues. The germline gives CDR1 DFQATT, CDR2 SNEGSKA (reference sequence). The CDR3 DNA reads as TGCAGTGCCCATCGCCCTTCTCGGGGGCACAATGAGCAGTTCTTC. This codes for CSAHRPSRGHNEQFF.

DNA for the CDR3: TGTGCCAGCAGCAACCCTCGGGGGGCCGGGGCCAACGTCCTGACTTTC. This codes for CASSNPRGAGANVLTF. This chain links TRBV7-2 with TRBJ2-6; TRBD2 might be the D (7 bases). The CDR3 is 16 amino acids. V shed 5 bases and J shed 4 bases, with 15 bases lying between them. Per germline, CDR1 SGHTA and CDR2 FQGNSA. The whole variable domain, remainder taken from reference TRBV7-2 and TRBJ2-6, is GAGVSQSPSNKVTEKGKDVELRCDPISGHTALYWYRQSLGQGLEFLIYFQGNSAPDKSGLPSDRFSAERTGGSVSTLTIQRTQQEDSAVYLCASSNPRGAGANVLTFGAGSRLTVL.

The rearrangement joins TRBV20-1 to TRBJ2-5, with 10 bases aligning to TRBD2. Germline V gene sequence: CDR1 DFQATT, CDR2 SNEGSKA (reference sequence). The CDR3 runs to 16 residues. Germline trimming cut 2 bases from V and 5 bases from J; bases unmatched to any gene: 11. In nucleotides, the CDR3 is TGCAGTGCTAGACGACCTAGCGGGGGCCCCAAGGAGACCCAGTACTTC. It specifies CSARRPSGGPKETQYF.

The chain is built from TRBV4-2 and TRBJ2-3; 12 positions match TRBD2. The CDR3 has 20 residues. With 0 bases clipped from V and 3 bases from J, the junction kept 13 bases outside the gene matches. Per germline, CDR1 LGHNA and CDR2 YNFKEQ. CDR3 sequence (DNA): TGTGCCAGCAGCCAAGATCGGCGACTAGCGGGGGAAGGGAGGACAGATACGCAGTATTTT. Its protein product is CASSQDRRLAGEGRTDTQYF.

This chain links TRBV28 with TRBJ2-7; D tentatively fits TRBD1 or TRBD2 (5 bases each). The CDR3 has 14 residues. V lost 6 bases, J lost 2 bases, and 14 bases lay in between. Germline V gives CDR1 MDHEN, CDR2 SYDVKM. The CDR3 protein is CASRDPGRTYEQYF. Written as DNA, the CDR3 is TGTGCCAGCAGAGATCCGGGACGGACCTACGAGCAGTACTTC.

V usage is TRBV6-5 and J usage is TRBJ1-2, with D uncertain. The CDR3 runs 15 residues. Trimming cost V 0 bases and J 2 bases, with 10 bases left between them. CDR1 MNHEY and CDR2 SVGAGI come from the germline V gene. The CDR3 bases are TGTGCCAGCAGTTACTCGAAGGCAGCCAACTATGGCTACACCTTC. It is translated as CASSYSKAANYGYTF.